This T cell receptor beta chain was observed in a study of spatial heterogeneity in lung cancer. The study's findings and limits: Tumor TCRs that were ubiquitous and expanded showed up in blood more at resection than follow-up.

There are 14 residues in the CDR3. V was trimmed by 5 bases and J by 2 bases, leaving 11 bases between them. Germline V gene lookup returns CDR1 SGHTS and CDR2 YDEGEE. As for this clonotype: The target antigen is unknown.

Indicated time point: sample taken at primary tumor resection. Unsorted whole RNA of tumor, nontumor lung or frozen PBMC was sequenced. MiXCR was run by TCRdb on the 5' RACE reads, yielding one entry per CDR3 protein. The repertoire includes some 83,000 distinct CDR3 sequences, 15% to 20% of them detected once, and less than 7.5% sits in the top ten. Here the sequenced sample was PBMCs, taken at surgery. V is TRBV5-8 and J is TRBJ2-1; possibly TRBD2 for D (6 bases). The sequence derives from a male donor with early-stage non-small cell lung cancer. CDR3: CASSPGAPYNEQFF. CDR3 DNA sequence: TGTGCCAGCAGTCCGGGAGCCCCCTACAATGAGCAGTTCTTC.